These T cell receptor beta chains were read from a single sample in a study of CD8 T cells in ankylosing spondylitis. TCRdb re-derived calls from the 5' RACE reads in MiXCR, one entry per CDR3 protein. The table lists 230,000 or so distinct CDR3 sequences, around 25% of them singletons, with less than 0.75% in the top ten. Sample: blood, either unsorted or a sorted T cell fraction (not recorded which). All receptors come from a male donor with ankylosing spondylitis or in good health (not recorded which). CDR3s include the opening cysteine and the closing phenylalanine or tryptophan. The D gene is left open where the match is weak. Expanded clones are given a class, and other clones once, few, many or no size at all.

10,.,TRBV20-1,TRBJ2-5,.,TGCAGTGCTAGTATGGAGACCCAGTACTTC,CSASMETQYF
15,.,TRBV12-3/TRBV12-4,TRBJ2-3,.,TGTGCCAGCTGCATCGGGGACCGGCTGACAGATACGCAGTATTTT,CASCIGDRLTDTQYF
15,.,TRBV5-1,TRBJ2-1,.,TGCGCCAGCAGCTCCTCTGACAGGATCTGGGGTGAGCAGTTCTTC,CASSSSDRIWGEQFF
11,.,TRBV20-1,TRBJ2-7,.,TGCAGTGCTAGAGATCAGGGAGAGCAGTACTTC,CSARDQGEQYF
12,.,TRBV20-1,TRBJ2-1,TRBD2,TGCAGTGCTGCGGGGGGGCGCGATGAGCAGTTCTTC,CSAAGGRDEQFF
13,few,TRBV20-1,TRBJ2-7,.,TGCAGTGCTAGTTCCAGATACTCCTACGAGCAGTACTTC,CSASSRYSYEQYF
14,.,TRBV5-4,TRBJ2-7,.,TGTGCCAGCAGCCCCGGGAGCGGATCCTACGAGCAGTACTTC,CASSPGSGSYEQYF
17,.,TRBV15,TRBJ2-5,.,TGTGCCACCAGGGGAGGGGGGGGTGGCCCCGCCAGGGAGACCCAGTACTTC,CATRGGGGGPARETQYF
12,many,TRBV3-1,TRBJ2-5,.,TGTGCCAGCAGCCAAGTGGGGGAGACCCAGTACTTC,CASSQVGETQYF
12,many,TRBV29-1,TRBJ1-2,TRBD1,TGCAGCGTGGGGGACAGGGACTATGGCTACACCTTC,CSVGDRDYGYTF
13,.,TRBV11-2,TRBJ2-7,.,TGTGCCAGCACCCTTGTTAGTTCCTACGAGCAGTACTTC,CASTLVSSYEQYF
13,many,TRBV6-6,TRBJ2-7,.,TGTGCCAGCAGTCCACAGGGTTTGTTCGAGCAGTACTTC,CASSPQGLFEQYF
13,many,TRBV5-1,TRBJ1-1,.,TGCGCCAGCAGCCTCCTACAGGGCACTGAAGCTTTCTTT,CASSLLQGTEAFF
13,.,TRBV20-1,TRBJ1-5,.,TGCAGTGCTAGAGAACAGGCCAATCAGCCCCAGCATTTT,CSAREQANQPQHF
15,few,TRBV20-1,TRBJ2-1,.,TGCAGTGCTCCAGGCCCCCCCAGGAGATACAATGAGCAGTTCTTC,CSAPGPPRRYNEQFF
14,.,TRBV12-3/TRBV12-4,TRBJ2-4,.,TGTGCCAGCAGGAACACCCCCAACGGAAACATTCAGTACTTC,CASRNTPNGNIQYF
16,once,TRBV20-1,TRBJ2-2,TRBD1,TGCAGTGCTAGTGGCCCCGGGACAGCCCTAACCGGGGAGCTGTTTTTT,CSASGPGTALTGELFF
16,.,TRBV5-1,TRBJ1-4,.,TGCGCCAGCAGCGCCCCGTGGGGGGCCGTTAATGAAAAACTGTTTTTT,CASSAPWGAVNEKLFF
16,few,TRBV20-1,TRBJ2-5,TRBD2,TGCAGTGCTAGTAGGGCTAGCGGGGGGGCCGGGGAGACCCAGTACTTC,CSASRASGGAGETQYF
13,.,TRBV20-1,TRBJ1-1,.,TGCAGTGCTAGAGGGGAAGCGAACACTGAAGCTTTCTTT,CSARGEANTEAFF
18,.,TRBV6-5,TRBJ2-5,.,TGTGCCAGCAGTTACTCCCAGTTCACGCAGGGGTTAAGGGAGACCCAGTACTTC,CASSYSQFTQGLRETQYF
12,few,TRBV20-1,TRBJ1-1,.,TGCAGTGCTAGCGGCAGGGACGCTGAAGCTTTCTTT,CSASGRDAEAFF
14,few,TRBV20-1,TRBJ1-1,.,TGCAGTGCTACCCCGGGGGATTTGAACACTGAAGCTTTCTTT,CSATPGDLNTEAFF
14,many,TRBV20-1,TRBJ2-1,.,TGCAGTGCTCCCGGGCGCGGGCCAAACAATGAGCAGTTCTTC,CSAPGRGPNNEQFF
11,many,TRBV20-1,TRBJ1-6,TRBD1,TGCAGTGCGAGGACAGGGGTGACCCTCCACTTT,CSARTGVTLHF
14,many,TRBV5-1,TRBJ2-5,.,TGCGCCAGCAGCTCCCAGACTAGTCGAGAGACCCAGTACTTC,CASSSQTSRETQYF
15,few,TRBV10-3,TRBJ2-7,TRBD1,TGTGCCATCAGTGAGTTCGGGACAGGGGCCTACGAGCAGTACTTC,CAISEFGTGAYEQYF
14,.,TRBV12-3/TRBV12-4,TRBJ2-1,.,TGTGCCAGCACCGACCGGACCTCTATTCATGAGCAGTTCTTC,CASTDRTSIHEQFF
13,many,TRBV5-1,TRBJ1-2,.,TGCGCCAGCAGTCCACAGGCCGGGTCTGGCTACACCTTC,CASSPQAGSGYTF
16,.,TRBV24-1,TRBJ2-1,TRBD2,TGTGCCACCAGTGATCGGACTAGCGGGGCTGTGAATGAGCAGTTCTTC,CATSDRTSGAVNEQFF
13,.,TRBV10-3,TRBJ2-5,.,TGTGCCATCGGCGGCGGCGACCAAGAGACCCAGTACTTC,CAIGGGDQETQYF
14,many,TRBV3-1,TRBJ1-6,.,TGTGCCAGCAGCCAAGCCCAGGGTGAATCACCCCTCCACTTT,CASSQAQGESPLHF
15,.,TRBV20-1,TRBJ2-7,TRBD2,TGCAGTGCTCCGAGACTAGCGGGGGGAGGCTACGAGCAGTACTTC,CSAPRLAGGGYEQYF
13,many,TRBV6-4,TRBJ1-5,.,TGTGCCAGCAGCGTCGAGGGGGGGTCAGTTCAGCATTTT,CASSVEGGSVQHF
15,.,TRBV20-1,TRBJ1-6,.,TGCAGTGCTAGGCAGGGTTCCGTATATAATTCACCCCTCCACTTT,CSARQGSVYNSPLHF
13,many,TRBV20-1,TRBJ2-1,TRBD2,TGCAGTGCTAGAGATCCCAGCGGGGGGGCCGAGTTCTTC,CSARDPSGGAEFF
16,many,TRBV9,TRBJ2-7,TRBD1,TGTGCCAGCAGCGTAACCACCGGGACAGTCTTTTACGAGCAGTACTTC,CASSVTTGTVFYEQYF
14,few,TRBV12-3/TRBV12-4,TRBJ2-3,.,TGTGCCAGCAGTTTAGTTTCGCTGGGAGATACGCAGTATTTT,CASSLVSLGDTQYF
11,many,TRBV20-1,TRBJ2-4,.,TGCAGTGGGGAGGCCAAAAACATTCAGTACTTC,CSGEAKNIQYF
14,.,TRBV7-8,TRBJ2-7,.,TGTGCCAGCAGCTTAGTTGCAGGGAACTACGAGCAGTACTTC,CASSLVAGNYEQYF
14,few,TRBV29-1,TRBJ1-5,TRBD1,TGCAGCGTTCGACAGGGAGGAACAAATCAGCCCCAGCATTTT,CSVRQGGTNQPQHF
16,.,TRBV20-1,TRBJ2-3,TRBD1,TGCAGTGCTAGAGATCAGTGGGACAGTGCCACAGATACGCAGTATTTT,CSARDQWDSATDTQYF
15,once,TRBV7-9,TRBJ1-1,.,TGTGCCAGCAGCTTAGCGCTAGATAGGGGAGCAGGAGCTTTCTTT,CASSLALDRGAGAFF
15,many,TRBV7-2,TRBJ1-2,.,TGTGCCAGCAGCTTAGTGTCTGGGGGATCGGGGGGCTACACCTTC,CASSLVSGGSGGYTF
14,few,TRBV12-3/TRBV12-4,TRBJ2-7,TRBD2,TGTGCCGCCGGCGGAGGGACTAACAGAGGCGAGCAGTACTTC,CAAGGGTNRGEQYF
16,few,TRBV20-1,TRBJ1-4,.,TGCAGTGCTCCTAAGTTGGATGTAACAATGGGAGAAAAACTGTTTTTT,CSAPKLDVTMGEKLFF
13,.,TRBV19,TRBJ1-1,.,TGTGCCAGTATTTCCGGCTTAACAACTGAAGCTTTCTTT,CASISGLTTEAFF
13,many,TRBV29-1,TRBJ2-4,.,TGCAGCGTTGGCCCGGGAGTCAAAAACATTCAGTACTTC,CSVGPGVKNIQYF
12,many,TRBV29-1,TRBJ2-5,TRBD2,TGCAGCGTTGAATCGGGGGAGGGGACCCAGTACTTC,CSVESGEGTQYF
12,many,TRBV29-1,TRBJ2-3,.,TGCAGCGTTGAACAGCTTACAGATACGCAGTATTTT,CSVEQLTDTQYF
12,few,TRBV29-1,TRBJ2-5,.,TGCAGCGTTGAACTGGGGGAAGAGACCCAGTACTTC,CSVELGEETQYF
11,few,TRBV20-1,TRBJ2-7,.,TGCAGTGCTAGAGATACGGGACCCGGGTACTTC,CSARDTGPGYF
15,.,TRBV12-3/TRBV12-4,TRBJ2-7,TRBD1,TGTGCCAGCAGCCAGGACAGGGACACCCCCTACGAGCAGTACTTC,CASSQDRDTPYEQYF
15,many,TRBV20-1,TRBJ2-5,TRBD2,TGCAGTGCTAGCGGAGCGGGGATTTACCAAGAGACCCAGTACTTC,CSASGAGIYQETQYF
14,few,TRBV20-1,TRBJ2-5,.,TGCAGTGCTCCCCGACAGCTAGTGGAAGAGACCCAGTACTTC,CSAPRQLVEETQYF
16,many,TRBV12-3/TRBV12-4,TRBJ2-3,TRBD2,TGTGCCAGCAGCCAAACTAGCGGGGGGGCGACAGATACGCAGTATTTT,CASSQTSGGATDTQYF
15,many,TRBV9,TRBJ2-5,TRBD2,TGTGCCAGCAGCGTGACTAGCGGAGTCCAAGAGACCCAGTACTTC,CASSVTSGVQETQYF